These 18 T cell receptor beta chains came from one sample sequenced in a study of T-cell memory formation after mild COVID-19. One entry per CDR3 protein results from TCRdb running MiXCR on the 5' RACE reads. Here the sample spans approximately 490,000 distinct CDR3 sequences, around 20% being singletons. The material sequenced was PBMCs or a T cell subset sorted from them (not recorded which). Receptors originate from an adult woman who had mild COVID-19 (a few samples of this study predate the infection). Cell type and time point are not known.

As concerns this clonotype: The germline gene is not matched at one end of the junction; a read error may be the cause. The V gene is TRBV4-3, the J gene TRBJ2-3; 7 positions agree with TRBD2. The CDR3 covers 15 residues. Per the germline V gene, CDR1 is LGHNA and CDR2 is YSLEER. Here the CDR3 DNA reads TGCGCCAACAGCCCCCACGCGGGAGTGAAAGATACGCAGTATTTT. Translated, it gives CANSPHAGVKDTQYF.

The V call is TRBV29-1, the J call TRBJ2-5; the D gene could be TRBD1 or TRBD2 (5 bases each). Per germline, CDR1 SQVTM and CDR2 ANQGSEA. Deletions cut 7 bases from V and 7 bases from J, with 22 bases between. The CDR3 consists of 14 residues. CDR3: CSGELLARTGTQYF. The CDR3 nucleotides are TGCAGCGGTGAGCTCCTAGCACGAACAGGGACCCAGTACTTC. The whole variable domain, filled in from reference TRBV29-1 and TRBJ2-5, reads SAVISQKPSRDICQRGTSLTIQCQVDSQVTMMFWYRQQPGQSLTLIATANQGSEATYESGFVIDKFPISRPNLTFSTLTVSNMSPEDSSIYLCSGELLARTGTQYFGPGTRLLVL.

V is TRBV7-3 and J is TRBJ2-6, with D possibly being TRBD1 (6 bases). This CDR3 contains 17 residues. Trimming took off 1 base at V and 4 bases at J, with 14 bases between the two ends. Germline CDR1 reads SGHTA; CDR2 reads FQGTGA. The CDR3 DNA reads TGTGCCAGCAGCTTAAATGGCAGGGGTACCGGGGCCAACGTCCTGACTTTC. This translates into CASSLNGRGTGANVLTF.

This clonotype was seen repeatedly, ten times or more. The J gene is TRBJ2-3, the V gene TRBV12-3 or TRBV12-4; D remains unclear. V was pared by 0 bases and J by 6 bases, with 10 bases between. The CDR3 contains 14 residues. This CDR3 is CASSLARLTDTQYF. CDR3 bases: TGTGCCAGCAGTTTAGCCAGGCTCACGGATACGCAGTATTTT.

This sequence joins TRBV20-1 and TRBJ1-1, with no clear D. Germline CDR1 is DFQATT and CDR2 is SNEGSKA (reference sequence). This CDR3 comprises 13 residues. V was pared by 6 bases and J by 5 bases, with 16 bases between. The CDR3 DNA follows: TGCAGTGCAGGGTCCCCCGCCGGGACTGAAGCTTTCTTT. It codes for CSAGSPAGTEAFF.

This clonotype was counted between two and nine times. The V call is TRBV7-3, the J call TRBJ2-5; 8 bases are shared with TRBD1. The CDR3 totals 13 residues. The junction had 4 bases not matched to a gene; V was cut back by 5 bases and J by 5 bases. Germline CDR1 reads SGHTA; CDR2 reads FQGTGA. DNA for the CDR3: TGTGCCAGCAGCCCGGACAGGGCTGAGACCCAGTACTTC. The encoded protein is CASSPDRAETQYF.

The chain links TRBV12-3 or TRBV12-4 to TRBJ2-5, with TRBD1 matching over 9 bases. V trimming: 6 bases; J trimming: 5 bases; junction bases outside the gene matches: 4. CDR3 length equals 13 residues. CDR3 residues: CASRNRGRETQYF. CDR3 sequence (DNA): TGTGCCAGCAGAAACAGGGGGCGGGAGACCCAGTACTTC.

This clonotype was seen a few times. The CDR3 here is CSSYLAGWLDTQYF. CDR3 coding DNA: TGCAGCTCATACTTAGCGGGATGGTTAGATACGCAGTATTTT. This rearrangement joins TRBV29-1 to TRBJ2-3; TRBD2 aligns across 8 bases. The germline V gene has CDR1 SQVTM and CDR2 ANQGSEA. The CDR3 runs 14 residues. V shed 8 bases and J 5 bases; nucleotides not matched to a gene: 12.

This clonotype has a single count. The chain links TRBV4-1 to TRBJ1-2, with no clear D. Trimming took 2 bases from V and 4 from J, leaving 11 bases between them. From germline, CDR1 is MGHRA and CDR2 YSYEKL. This CDR3 comprises 14 residues. CDR3 nucleotide sequence: TGCGCCAGCAGCCAACCAGGCACGCGCTATGGCTACACCTTC. It translates to CASSQPGTRYGYTF.

This clonotype was observed a few times. This chain uses TRBV24-1 with TRBJ2-7; the match to TRBD1 covers 9 bases. Trimming took 3 bases from V and 5 from J; bases not matched to a gene: 10. Germline CDR1 and CDR2: KGHDR and SFDVKD. The CDR3 extends over 16 amino acids. CDR3 amino acids: CATSDNINRGLNEQYF. CDR3 DNA sequence: TGTGCCACCAGTGATAATATCAACAGGGGGCTGAACGAGCAGTACTTC.

The chain carries TRBV24-1 and TRBJ1-2; 7 bases are a match to TRBD1. J gave up 4 bases and V 2 bases, and 6 bases lay outside the gene matches. CDR1 is KGHDR and CDR2 is SFDVKD in the germline V gene. The CDR3 has 15 amino acids. The CDR3 sequence: CATSDWVEGAYGYTF. The CDR3 region has the DNA TGTGCCACCAGTGATTGGGTTGAGGGGGCCTATGGCTACACCTTC.

This clonotype was seen many times. The V call is TRBV29-1, the J call TRBJ2-7; 7 nucleotides match TRBD2. The germline gives CDR1 SQVTM, CDR2 ANQGSEA. The CDR3 is 15 amino acids. V dropped 1 base and J dropped 2; count of bases not matched to a gene: 8. In DNA, the CDR3 is TGCAGCGTTGAAGGGTTGTCGGGACTAACCTACGAGCAGTACTTC. This encodes CSVEGLSGLTYEQYF.

The rearrangement uses TRBV6-2 or TRBV6-3 and TRBJ1-5; D uncertain. The V and J ends lost 0 bases and 7 bases respectively, with 16 bases between them. Germline CDR1 reads MNHEY; CDR2 reads SVGEGT. The length of the CDR3 is 16 residues. The CDR3 protein is CASSYSRSGPVQPQHF. DNA for the CDR3: TGTGCCAGCAGTTACTCGAGAAGCGGGCCGGTACAGCCCCAGCATTTT.

V and J are TRBV6-6 and TRBJ2-7, with D tentatively TRBD2 (5 bases). Trimming took off 2 bases at V and 0 bases at J, with 14 bases between the two ends. Germline-derived CDR1 and CDR2 are MNHNY and SVGAGI (reference sequence). This CDR3 is built from 16 residues. The CDR3 DNA is TGTGCCAGCAGTTACGGCCCCCCGGGGAGCTCCTACGAGCAGTACTTC. This translates into CASSYGPPGSSYEQYF.

This clonotype was observed a handful of times. The rearrangement links TRBV7-3 to TRBJ2-1; no firm D call. Germline values: CDR1 SGHTA, CDR2 FQGTGA. Trimming removed 1 base from V and 9 bases from J, with 10 bases in between. The CDR3 extends over 13 amino acids. CDR3 nucleotide sequence: TGTGCCAGCAGCTTAAACCTAGACGCTGAGCAGTTCTTC. This sequence encodes CASSLNLDAEQFF.

In this sample, this clonotype turned up a few times. The chain combines TRBV20-1 with TRBJ2-5, with 7 bases that match TRBD2. J gave up 10 bases and V 0 bases, and 5 bases lay outside the gene matches. CDR1 and CDR2 (germline): DFQATT, SNEGSKA (reference sequence). The CDR3 sequence is 12 residues long. The DNA for the CDR3 is TGCAGTGCTAGAGATGTGACGGGGGGCCAGTACTTC. It encodes CSARDVTGGQYF.

This chain joins TRBV4-3 and TRBJ2-5; 7 nucleotides match TRBD1. Germline trimming cut 3 bases from V and 2 bases from J; bases unmatched to any gene: 6. From germline, CDR1 is LGHNA and CDR2 YSLEER. The CDR3 runs 15 residues. In DNA form, the CDR3 reads TGCGCCAGCAGCCACGGGACAGCCCGACAAGAGACCCAGTACTTC. This sequence encodes CASSHGTARQETQYF.

The gene calls are TRBV24-1 and TRBJ2-3; 10 nucleotides align to TRBD2. V lost 0 bases and J lost 4; bases outside the gene matches: 3. CDR1 and CDR2 from the germline V gene are KGHDR and SFDVKD. The CDR3 contains 16 residues. CDR3 sequence reads: CATSDLLAGAADTQYF. CDR3 coding DNA: TGTGCCACCAGTGATTTGCTAGCGGGAGCCGCAGATACGCAGTATTTT.